These T cell receptor beta chains were read from a single sample in a study of T cells in Graves' hyperthyroidism and ophthalmopathy. TCRdb used MiXCR to reprocess the multiplex PCR reads, holding one entry per CDR3 protein. The data show hundreds of thousands of distinct CDR3 sequences, with 30% to 40% seen just once and less than 35% held by the top ten. The sequencing input was blood. These receptors all come from a woman aged 40 to 55 with Graves' hyperthyroidism. CDR3s include the opening cysteine and the closing phenylalanine or tryptophan.

V gene	CDR3 length	J gene	CDR3 protein
TRBV7-2	14	TRBJ2-5	CATGLAGAEETQYF
TRBV12-3/TRBV12-4	13	TRBJ2-1	CASSEWPYNEQFF
TRBV5-4	15	TRBJ1-6	CASTAGASLNSPLHF
TRBV24-1	14	TRBJ2-7	CASSRREGPYEQYF
TRBV10-3	14	TRBJ1-5	CAISERDRNQPQHF
TRBV19	16	TRBJ1-2	CASSIHEGRGSYGYTF
TRBV3-1	14	TRBJ2-7	CASSQTGGTYEQYF
TRBV20-1	13	TRBJ1-6	CSARDAANSPLHF
TRBV28	14	TRBJ1-5	CATFDPTGRQPQHF
TRBV10-3	12	TRBJ1-2	CAILRTGGGYTF
TRBV29-1	16	TRBJ1-2	CSVYGQGGETNYGYTF
TRBV6-5	14	TRBJ2-5	CASSRDRGSETQYF
TRBV2	13	TRBJ1-1	CASSKISSTKAFF
TRBV19	14	TRBJ2-2	CASSMSANTGELFF
TRBV19	14	TRBJ1-2	CASTPTGGGYGYTF
TRBV10-3	15	TRBJ2-7	CAIRSRPGQTYEQYF
TRBV7-3	14	TRBJ2-7	CASSATIAVSEQYF
TRBV29-1	13	TRBJ2-5	CSALQGVQETQYF
TRBV12-3/TRBV12-4	16	TRBJ2-2	CASSPLAGGPTGELFF